These 15 T cell receptor beta chains were sequenced from one sample in a study of beta chain features in type 1 diabetes. Expressed TCRB transcripts were sequenced because the isolated RNA had all been reverse transcribed beforehand. Profiling relied on immunoSEQ multiplex PCR, and the TCRdb table lists in-frame clones only, not all of them. The data hold a few hundred thousand clones, with approximately 11% observed a single time. The sample taken for sequencing was central memory CD4+ T cells from blood. The receptors originated from a man between 18 and 29 years old in good health.

The chain links TRBV28 to TRBJ2-1; 11 bases map to TRBD2. Germline values: CDR1 MDHEN, CDR2 SYDVKM. Trimming at V came to 7 bases and at J to 0 bases, leaving 5 bases not matched to a gene. This CDR3 has 16 amino acids. The CDR3 region is CASTLAGGPSYNEQFF. As DNA, the CDR3 is TGTGCCAGCACCCTAGCGGGAGGCCCCTCCTACAATGAGCAGTTCTTC.

This clone has just a few counts. The CDR3 loop reads CASQREVSDTQYF. In DNA, the CDR3 is TGCGCCAGTCAGCGGGAGGTGTCAGATACGCAGTATTTT. The chain uses TRBV5-1 and TRBJ2-3; TRBD2 matches at 9 bases. V trimming: 8 bases; J trimming: 4 bases; junction bases outside the gene matches: 5. The CDR3 is 13 residues long. Germline CDR1 is SGHRS and CDR2 is YFSETQ.

V usage is TRBV9 and J usage is TRBJ1-1; D gene ambiguous. Between the trimmed V and J ends, which lost 0 bases and 1 base, there was a span of 7 bases. Germline V CDR1 and CDR2: SGDLS, YYNGEE. The CDR3 spans 14 residues. The chain's CDR3 is CASSVGQPNTEAFF. The CDR3 DNA reads TGTGCCAGCAGCGTAGGCCAGCCGAACACTGAAGCTTTCTTT. Complete variable domain (other parts from reference TRBV9 and TRBJ1-1): DSGVTQTPKHLITATGQRVTLRCSPRSGDLSVYWYQQSLDQGLQFLIQYYNGEERAKGNILERFSAQQFPDLHSELNLSSLELGDSALYFCASSVGQPNTEAFFGQGTRLTVV.

This clone was seen repeatedly, ten times or more. The rearrangement uses TRBV4-3 and TRBJ2-3; D not resolved. The CDR3 length is 15 residues. The V gene lost 4 bases and the J gene lost 0 bases, with 11 bases spanning the gap. Germline CDR1 and CDR2: LGHNA and YSLEER. CDR3 sequence reads: CASSLDRLSTDTQYF. CDR3 DNA sequence: TGCGCCAGCAGCCTGGACCGCCTCAGCACAGATACGCAGTATTTT.

The sample holds many counts of this clone. The rearrangement links TRBV5-1 to TRBJ2-1; 10 nucleotides agree with TRBD2. The germline gives CDR1 SGHRS, CDR2 YFSETQ. This CDR3 comprises 16 residues. J lost 9 bases, V lost 4 bases, and 13 bases had no gene match. CDR3 residues: CASSLSLAGGLSEQFF. DNA for the CDR3: TGCGCCAGCAGCCTCTCGTTAGCGGGAGGACTGAGTGAGCAGTTCTTC. Full variable domain (outside the CDR3, taken from reference TRBV5-1 and TRBJ2-1): KAGVTQTPRYLIKTRGQQVTLSCSPISGHRSVSWYQQTPGQGLQFLFEYFSETQRNKGNFPGRFSGRQFSNSRSEMNVSTLELGDSALYLCASSLSLAGGLSEQFFGPGTRLTVL.

The V and J genes are TRBV9 and TRBJ2-3; D unclear. This CDR3 has 14 residues. Trimming shortened V by 0 bases and J by 1 base, and 6 bases separated the two germline ends. CDR1 and CDR2 from the germline V gene are SGDLS and YYNGEE. The CDR3 region has the DNA TGTGCCAGCAGCGTAGACGCCGGCACAGATACGCAGTATTTT. Protein sequence: CASSVDAGTDTQYF.

This clone showed up just a few times. This may arise from a read error, as a much more abundant clone is one base away. Other DNA sequences in this specimen translate into the identical CDR3. The chain uses TRBV18 and TRBJ1-2; D is unclear. Per the germline V gene, CDR1 is KGHSH and CDR2 is LQKENI. CDR3 size: 13 residues. Trimming left V 2 bases short and J 8 bases short, with 12 bases between. CDR3 DNA: TGTGCCAGCTCACCAGGGCCGGTGCACGGCTACACCTTC. Amino acids: CASSPGPVHGYTF. The full variable domain, completed using reference TRBV18 and TRBJ1-2, is NAGVMQNPRHLVRRRGQEARLRCSPMKGHSHVYWYRQLPEEGLKFMVYLQKENIIDESGMPKERFSAEFPKEGPSILRIQQVVRGDSAAYFCASSPGPVHGYTFGSGTRLTVV.

J is TRBJ2-5 and V is TRBV7-2; 12 bases are a match to TRBD2. The CDR3 runs 15 residues. Germline loops: CDR1 SGHTA, CDR2 FQGNSA. Trimming took 5 bases from V and 3 from J; bases not matched to a gene: 4. The chain's CDR3 is CASSRRLAGEETQYF. CDR3 bases: TGTGCCAGCAGCCGACGACTAGCGGGAGAAGAGACCCAGTACTTC.

This chain uses TRBV2 with TRBJ2-7; D remains unclear. The CDR3 has 13 residues. The germline gives CDR1 SNHLY, CDR2 FYNNEI. The V and J ends lost 4 bases and 5 bases respectively, with 12 bases between them. Here the CDR3 reads CASSVSADDEQYF. CDR3 DNA sequence: TGTGCCAGCAGTGTCTCGGCGGACGACGAGCAGTACTTC.

Worth noting for this clone: Germline and junction disagree at one end, which may indicate a read error. This chain connects TRBV5-1 to TRBJ2-7, with TRBD2 as a possible D gene (6 bases). CDR1 is SGHRS, CDR2 YFSETQ, per germline. The CDR3 has 12 amino acids. The CDR3 is CASSPMGGEQYF. The CDR3 region has the DNA TGTGCCAGCAGCCCCATGGGGGGCGAGCAGTACTTC.

V usage is TRBV6-5 and J usage is TRBJ2-2, with 7 bases identical to TRBD1. Germline-derived CDR1 and CDR2 are MNHEY and SVGAGI. The CDR3 is 14 residues long. Germline trimming cut 7 bases from V and 3 bases from J; bases unmatched to any gene: 5. CDR3 protein: CASTAGGYTGELFF. The CDR3 DNA reads TGTGCCAGCACGGCAGGGGGTTACACCGGGGAGCTGTTTTTT.

V usage is TRBV7-2 and J usage is TRBJ2-1, with D tentatively TRBD2 (6 bases). V lost 1 base and J 2 bases, leaving 15 bases between the germline ends. The germline V gene encodes CDR1 SGHTA and CDR2 FQGNSA. The CDR3 runs 17 residues. CDR3 nucleotides: TGTGCCAGCAGCTTAGGGTTTGCGGGAAGGGCCTACAATGAGCAGTTCTTC. As protein: CASSLGFAGRAYNEQFF.

In its sample, this clone was seen a few times. CDR3 in DNA: TGTGCCAGCAGCTCTCCTAGCTCTGGAAACACCATATATTTT. Translating gives CASSSPSSGNTIYF. The gene calls are TRBV13 and TRBJ1-3; D uncertain. The V and J ends lost 4 bases and 0 bases respectively, with 7 bases between them. Per the germline V gene, CDR1 is PRHDT and CDR2 is FYEKMQ (reference sequence). The CDR3 runs 14 residues.

The table lists this clone with a few counts. This sequence joins TRBV7-8 and TRBJ2-1, with 10 bases fitting TRBD2. Germline V lookup: CDR1 SGHVS, CDR2 FQNEAQ. The CDR3 totals 14 residues. V lost 10 bases to trimming and J lost 3 bases; unmatched junction nucleotides: 6. The CDR3 DNA reads as TGTGCCACCTCTCTAGCGGGAGACTACAATGAGCAGTTCTTC. Its translation: CATSLAGDYNEQFF.

This clone came up once. Different DNA sequences within this sample yield the same CDR3. This chain connects TRBV29-1 to TRBJ1-2, with 8 bases matching TRBD1. The germline V gene has CDR1 SQVTM and CDR2 ANQGSEA. The CDR3 has 12 amino acids. J gave up 6 bases and V 6 bases, and 6 bases lay outside the gene matches. The DNA of the CDR3 is TGCAGCGTGACACAGGGGGGTGATGGCTACACCTTC. Its protein product is CSVTQGGDGYTF.